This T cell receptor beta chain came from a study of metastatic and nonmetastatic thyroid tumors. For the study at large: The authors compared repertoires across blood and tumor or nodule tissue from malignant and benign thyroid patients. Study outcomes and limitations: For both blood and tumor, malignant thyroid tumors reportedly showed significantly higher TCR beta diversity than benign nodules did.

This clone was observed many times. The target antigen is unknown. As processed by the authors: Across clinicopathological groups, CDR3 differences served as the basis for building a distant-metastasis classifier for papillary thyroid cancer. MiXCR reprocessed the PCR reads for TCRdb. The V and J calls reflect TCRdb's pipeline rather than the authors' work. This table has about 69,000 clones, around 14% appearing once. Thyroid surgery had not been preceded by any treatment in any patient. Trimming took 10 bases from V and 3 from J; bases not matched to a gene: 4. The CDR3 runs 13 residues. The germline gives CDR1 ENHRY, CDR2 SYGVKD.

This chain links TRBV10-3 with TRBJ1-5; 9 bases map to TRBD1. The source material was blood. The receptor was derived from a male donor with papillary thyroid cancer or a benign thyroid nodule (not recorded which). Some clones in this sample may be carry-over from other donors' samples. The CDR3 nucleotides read TGTGCCACAAGGGACAGGGACAATCAGCCCCAGCATTTT. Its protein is CATRDRDNQPQHF.